The rows below give T cell receptor beta chains drawn from one sample of a study of neurological immune-mediated disorders. TCRdb passed the 5' RACE reads through MiXCR, listing each CDR3 protein once. The sample lists tens of thousands of distinct CDR3 sequences; about 2.5% were seen once. The sample taken for sequencing was PBMCs. The receptors derive from a woman in her twenties or thirties with multiple sclerosis. The CDR3 runs from the conserved cysteine through the conserved F or W. A D gene is named only where the DNA matches it firmly. Size values are once, few and many counts, or a class for expanded clones, and some rows have none.

clone_size | j_call | v_call | d_call | cdr3_aa | cdr3_nt
many | TRBJ2-1 | TRBV20-1 | . | CSASWTSVEQFF | TGCAGTGCTAGCTGGACGAGCGTTGAGCAGTTCTTC
many | TRBJ2-7 | TRBV20-1 | TRBD2 | CSARGLAAKFFYEQYF | TGCAGTGCCAGGGGACTAGCGGCCAAGTTCTTCTACGAGCAGTACTTC
many | TRBJ2-7 | TRBV5-1 | . | CASSLVGSMAYEQYF | TGCGCCAGCAGCTTGGTTGGAAGTATGGCCTACGAGCAGTACTTC
. | TRBJ2-7 | TRBV28 | TRBD2 | CASRRTSQSSYEQYF | TGTGCCAGCAGACGGACTAGTCAGAGCTCCTACGAGCAGTACTTC
many | TRBJ2-3 | TRBV29-1 | TRBD2 | CSKTSGSTDTQYF | TGCAGCAAGACGAGCGGGAGTACAGATACGCAGTATTTT
many | TRBJ2-7 | TRBV29-1 | . | CSAAGGTVSEQYF | TGCAGCGCCGCAGGAGGGACAGTATCCGAGCAGTACTTC
many | TRBJ2-1 | TRBV20-1 | . | CSSFPDGKNNEQFF | TGCTCCAGTTTTCCGGACGGCAAGAACAATGAGCAGTTCTTC
many | TRBJ2-1 | TRBV20-1 | . | CSAGDSPGNEQFF | TGCAGTGCTGGGGACTCCCCGGGAAATGAGCAGTTCTTC
many | TRBJ2-7 | TRBV20-1 | TRBD1 | CSARDRQGNSYEQYF | TGCAGTGCTAGAGATCGACAGGGGAACTCCTACGAGCAGTACTTC
many | TRBJ2-7 | TRBV11-3 | . | CASSLEAGDSYEQYF | TGTGCCAGCAGCTTAGAGGCAGGGGACTCCTACGAGCAGTACTTC
many | TRBJ2-1 | TRBV6-5 | TRBD2 | CASSQRENLHEQFF | TGTGCCAGTAGCCAGCGGGAGAACCTCCATGAGCAGTTCTTC
many | TRBJ2-7 | TRBV5-1 | TRBD2 | CASSFGLAGGPDEQYF | TGCGCCAGCAGCTTCGGACTAGCGGGAGGGCCTGACGAGCAGTACTTC
many | TRBJ2-1 | TRBV20-1 | . | CSAAGRSSYNEQFF | TGCAGTGCTGCAGGTCGGAGCTCCTACAATGAGCAGTTCTTC
many | TRBJ2-7 | TRBV20-1 | . | CSAPFAGRVTYEQYF | TGCAGTGCTCCCTTCGCGGGGAGAGTGACCTACGAGCAGTACTTC
many | TRBJ2-5 | TRBV27 | TRBD2 | CASSFRKTSGKETQYF | TGTGCCAGCAGTTTCCGAAAGACTAGCGGGAAAGAGACCCAGTACTTC
many | TRBJ1-1 | TRBV6-6 | . | CASRATVRTEAFF | TGTGCCAGCAGGGCGACAGTTCGCACTGAAGCTTTCTTT
few | TRBJ2-7 | TRBV18 | . | CASSPPQPLSYEQYF | TGTGCCAGCTCACCCCCCCAGCCCCTCAGCTACGAGCAGTACTTC
many | TRBJ2-7 | TRBV7-8 | . | CASSSSGGSSYEQYF | TGTGCCAGCAGCTCCTCGGGGGGCAGCTCCTACGAGCAGTACTTC
many | TRBJ2-1 | TRBV20-1 | TRBD2 | CSAFGGSGRSGSYNEQFF | TGCAGTGCTTTTGGGGGTAGCGGGAGGTCGGGATCCTACAATGAGCAGTTCTTC
many | TRBJ2-7 | TRBV20-1 | . | CSAGPSYEQYF | TGCAGTGCGGGCCCTTCCTACGAGCAGTACTTC
many | TRBJ1-4 | TRBV11-2 | . | CASSPSGPEKLFF | TGTGCCAGCAGCCCATCGGGGCCTGAAAAACTGTTTTTT
many | TRBJ2-1 | TRBV20-1 | TRBD2 | CSAKGPSGSNEQFF | TGCAGTGCTAAGGGGCCTAGCGGGAGCAATGAGCAGTTCTTC
many | TRBJ2-1 | TRBV7-3 | TRBD1 | CASSLGQGQFYEQFF | TGTGCCAGCAGCTTGGGACAGGGACAATTCTATGAGCAGTTCTTC
many | TRBJ1-2 | TRBV20-1 | . | CSASSAALFPYGYTF | TGCAGTGCTAGTTCGGCAGCCCTATTCCCCTATGGCTACACCTTC
many | TRBJ2-1 | TRBV24-1 | TRBD1 | CATSDPGTGGDEQFF | TGTGCCACCAGTGACCCCGGGACAGGGGGTGATGAGCAGTTCTTC
many | TRBJ1-1 | TRBV20-1 | . | CSAADRTLNTEAFF | TGCAGTGCTGCTGACAGGACCCTGAACACTGAAGCTTTCTTT
many | TRBJ2-2 | TRBV6-5 | . | CASRRQLLSGELFF | TGTGCCAGCAGGAGGCAGTTGTTGTCCGGGGAGCTGTTTTTT
many | TRBJ2-1 | TRBV5-1 | TRBD2 | CASSLVSGGSLLDEQFF | TGCGCCAGCAGCTTGGTGTCTGGCGGGAGCTTGCTCGATGAGCAGTTCTTC
many | TRBJ2-1 | TRBV29-1 | TRBD2 | CSVALLANEQFF | TGCAGCGTTGCCTTACTAGCGAATGAGCAGTTCTTC
many | TRBJ2-1 | TRBV24-1 | . | CATSDLFAETNEQFF | TGTGCCACCAGTGATTTGTTTGCGGAGACCAATGAGCAGTTCTTC
few | TRBJ2-7 | TRBV6-2/TRBV6-3 | . | CASSNHEQYF | TGTGCCAGCAGTAACCACGAGCAGTACTTC
many | TRBJ1-1 | TRBV7-7 | . | CASSPFNAMNTEAFF | TGTGCTAGCAGCCCTTTTAACGCCATGAACACTGAAGCTTTCTTT
many | TRBJ2-1 | TRBV12-3/TRBV12-4 | . | CASSLVSSYNEQFF | TGTGCCAGCAGTTTGGTATCCTCCTACAATGAGCAGTTCTTC
many | TRBJ2-3 | TRBV4-2 | . | CASSQREHTDTQYF | TGTGCCAGCAGCCAAAGGGAACACACAGATACGCAGTATTTT
many | TRBJ2-1 | TRBV6-5 | . | CASSYNSDEQFF | TGTGCCAGCAGTTATAATTCGGATGAGCAGTTCTTC
many | TRBJ1-2 | TRBV5-1 | . | CASSLANYGYTF | TGCGCCAGCAGCTTAGCTAACTATGGCTACACCTTC
. | TRBJ1-6 | TRBV7-9 | . | CASSSGGSNNSPLNF | TGTGCCAGCAGCTCCGGAGGCAGTAATAATTCACCCCTCAACTTT
many | TRBJ2-7 | TRBV3-1 | TRBD2 | CASSQPSGSGYEQYF | TGTGCCAGCAGCCAACCTAGCGGGAGCGGGTACGAGCAGTACTTC
many | TRBJ2-5 | TRBV21-1 | . | CASSERTGSRPEETQYF | TGTGCCAGCAGCGAAAGGACAGGGTCTCGTCCCGAAGAGACCCAGTACTTC
many | TRBJ2-7 | TRBV20-1 | . | CSATPSQVPYEQYF | TGCAGTGCTACCCCCTCCCAGGTCCCCTACGAGCAGTACTTC
many | TRBJ2-1 | TRBV29-1 | . | CSVEDFEGEQFF | TGCAGCGTTGAAGATTTCGAAGGTGAGCAGTTCTTC
many | TRBJ2-5 | TRBV7-2 | . | CASSLGLSETQYF | TGTGCCAGCAGCCTAGGACTAAGCGAGACCCAGTACTTC
many | TRBJ2-2 | TRBV6-5 | TRBD2 | CASSYRTSLSGELFF | TGTGCCAGCAGTTACCGGACTAGCCTGAGCGGGGAGCTGTTTTTT
many | TRBJ1-5 | TRBV20-1 | . | CSASLRGHSNQPQHF | TGCAGTGCTAGTCTCCGGGGCCATAGCAATCAGCCCCAGCATTTT
many | TRBJ2-2 | TRBV5-5 | TRBD1 | CASSPGTGPGELFF | TGTGCCAGCAGCCCCGGGACAGGCCCCGGGGAGCTGTTTTTT
many | TRBJ1-1 | TRBV7-2 | TRBD1 | CASSLQGAAEAFF | TGTGCCAGCAGCCTACAGGGGGCGGCTGAAGCTTTCTTT
many | TRBJ2-7 | TRBV29-1 | . | CSVEDQDGFGYEQYF | TGCAGCGTTGAAGATCAGGATGGCTTCGGGTACGAGCAGTACTTC
many | TRBJ1-6 | TRBV7-2 | . | CASSSRGAALNSPLHF | TGTGCCAGCAGCTCGCGGGGGGCAGCATTGAATTCACCCCTCCACTTT
many | TRBJ1-2 | TRBV28 | . | CASNEGYYGYTF | TGTGCCAGCAATGAAGGTTACTATGGCTACACCTTC